Given below is one T cell receptor (beta chain) in context. Its cognate antigen is unknown. The data originate from a study of T cells in tuberculosis. As for the study in general: In South Africa, adults with active tuberculosis were compared with IGRA-negative and latently infected IGRA-positive adolescents.

General study points: Smaller distances to GMM-specific TCRs suggested their expansion in active tuberculosis. Active tuberculosis cases were adults; controls were adolescents.

Assay: immunoSEQ multiplex PCR; the TCRdb copy retains only in-frame clones and omits some. The profile shows about 44,000 clones, nearly 95% of them singletons. On average about 100,000 T cells per donor were immunosequenced. CDR3 size: 10 residues. Trimming left V 4 bases short and J 6 bases short, with 6 bases between. The germline V gene encodes CDR1 GTSNPN and CDR2 SVGIG (reference sequence). Sequencing input: PBMCs. The receptor was isolated from a donor aged 5-35 years with latent tuberculosis or without tuberculosis infection. The V and J genes are TRBV30 and TRBJ1-2; D is unresolved. CDR3 loop: CAWNSDGYTF. As DNA, the CDR3 is TGTGCCTGGAATTCGGATGGCTACACCTTC.